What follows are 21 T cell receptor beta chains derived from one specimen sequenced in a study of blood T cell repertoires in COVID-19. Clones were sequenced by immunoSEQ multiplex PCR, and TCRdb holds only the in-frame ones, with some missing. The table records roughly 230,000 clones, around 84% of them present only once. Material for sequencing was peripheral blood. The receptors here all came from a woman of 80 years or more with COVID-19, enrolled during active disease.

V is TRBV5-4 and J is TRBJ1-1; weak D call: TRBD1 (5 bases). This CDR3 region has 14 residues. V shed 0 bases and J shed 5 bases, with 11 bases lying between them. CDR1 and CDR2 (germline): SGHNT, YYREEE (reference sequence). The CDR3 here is CASSLGLGDTEAFF. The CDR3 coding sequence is TGTGCCAGCAGCTTGGGGTTAGGGGATACTGAAGCTTTCTTT.

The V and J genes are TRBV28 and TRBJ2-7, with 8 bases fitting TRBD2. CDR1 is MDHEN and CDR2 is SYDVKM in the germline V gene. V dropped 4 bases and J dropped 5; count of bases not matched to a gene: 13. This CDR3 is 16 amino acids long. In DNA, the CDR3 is TGTGCCAGCAGTTCTTCCTCTGGCGGGGGGAGACACGAGCAGTACTTC. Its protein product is CASSSSSGGGRHEQYF.

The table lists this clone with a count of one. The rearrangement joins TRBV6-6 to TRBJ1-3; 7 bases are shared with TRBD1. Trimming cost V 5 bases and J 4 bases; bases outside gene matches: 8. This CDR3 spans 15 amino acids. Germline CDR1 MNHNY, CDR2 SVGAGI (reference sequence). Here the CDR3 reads CASSQLQGRGNTIYF. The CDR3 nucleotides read TGTGCCAGCAGTCAACTACAGGGGAGGGGAAACACCATATATTTT.

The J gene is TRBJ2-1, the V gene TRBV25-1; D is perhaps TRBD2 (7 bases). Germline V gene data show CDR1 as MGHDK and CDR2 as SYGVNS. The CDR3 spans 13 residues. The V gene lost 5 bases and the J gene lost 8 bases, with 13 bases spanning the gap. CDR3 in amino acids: CASSWGGPDEQFF. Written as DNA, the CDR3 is TGTGCCAGCAGTTGGGGGGGGCCTGATGAGCAGTTCTTC. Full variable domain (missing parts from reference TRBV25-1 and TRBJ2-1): EADIYQTPRYLVIGTGKKITLECSQTMGHDKMYWYQQDPGMELHLIHYSYGVNSTEKGDLSSESTVSRIRTEHFPLTLESARPSHTSQYLCASSWGGPDEQFFGPGTRLTVL.

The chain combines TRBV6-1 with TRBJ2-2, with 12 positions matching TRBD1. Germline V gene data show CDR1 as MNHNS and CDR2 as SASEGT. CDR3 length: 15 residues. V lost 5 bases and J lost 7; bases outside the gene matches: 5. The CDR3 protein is CASSMGQGAGGELFF. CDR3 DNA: TGTGCCAGCAGTATGGGACAGGGGGCCGGCGGGGAGCTGTTTTTT.

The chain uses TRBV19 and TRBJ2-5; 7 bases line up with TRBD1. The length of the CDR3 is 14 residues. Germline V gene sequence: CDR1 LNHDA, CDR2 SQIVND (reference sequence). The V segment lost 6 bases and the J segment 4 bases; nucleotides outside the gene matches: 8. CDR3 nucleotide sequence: TGTGCCAGTAGCCAGGACAGGCAGGGAGAGACCCAGTACTTC. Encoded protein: CASSQDRQGETQYF.

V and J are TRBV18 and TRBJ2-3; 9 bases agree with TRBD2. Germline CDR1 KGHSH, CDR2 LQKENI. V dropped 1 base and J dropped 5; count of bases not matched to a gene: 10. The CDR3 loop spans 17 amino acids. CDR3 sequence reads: CASSPLESGGRKDTQYF. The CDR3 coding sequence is TGTGCCAGCTCACCACTAGAAAGCGGGGGGCGGAAAGATACGCAGTATTTT.

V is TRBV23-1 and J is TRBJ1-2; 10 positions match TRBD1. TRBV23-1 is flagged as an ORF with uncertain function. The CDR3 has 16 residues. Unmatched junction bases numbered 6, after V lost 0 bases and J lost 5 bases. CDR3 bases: TGCGCCAGCAGTCAATCGGCCCCGGGACAGGGGTATGGCTACACCTTC. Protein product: CASSQSAPGQGYGYTF.

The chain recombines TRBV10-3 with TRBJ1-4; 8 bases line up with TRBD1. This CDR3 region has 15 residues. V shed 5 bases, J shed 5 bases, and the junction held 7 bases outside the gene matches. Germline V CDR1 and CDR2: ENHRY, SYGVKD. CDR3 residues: CAISSSGGLNEKLFF. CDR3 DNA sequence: TGTGCCATCAGTTCATCAGGGGGCTTAAATGAAAAACTGTTTTTT.

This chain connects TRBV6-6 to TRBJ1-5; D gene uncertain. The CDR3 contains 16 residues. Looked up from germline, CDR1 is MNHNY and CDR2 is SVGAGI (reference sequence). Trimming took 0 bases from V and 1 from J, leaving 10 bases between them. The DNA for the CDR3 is TGTGCCAGCAGTTACTCGATTGGCAGAAGCAATCAGCCCCAGCATTTT. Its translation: CASSYSIGRSNQPQHF.

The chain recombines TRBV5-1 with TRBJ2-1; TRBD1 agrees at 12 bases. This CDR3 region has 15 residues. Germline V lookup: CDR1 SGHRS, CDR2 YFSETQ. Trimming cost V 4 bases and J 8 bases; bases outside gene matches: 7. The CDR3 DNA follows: TGCGCCAGCAGCAGCGGGACAGGGGGCGCGGATGAGCAGTTCTTC. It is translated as CASSSGTGGADEQFF.

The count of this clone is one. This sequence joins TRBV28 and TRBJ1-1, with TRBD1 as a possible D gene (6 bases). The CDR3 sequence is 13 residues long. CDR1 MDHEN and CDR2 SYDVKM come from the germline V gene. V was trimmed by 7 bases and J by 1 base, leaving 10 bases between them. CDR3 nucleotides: TGTGCCAGCACCCGGACAGCGAACACTGAAGCTTTCTTT. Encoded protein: CASTRTANTEAFF.

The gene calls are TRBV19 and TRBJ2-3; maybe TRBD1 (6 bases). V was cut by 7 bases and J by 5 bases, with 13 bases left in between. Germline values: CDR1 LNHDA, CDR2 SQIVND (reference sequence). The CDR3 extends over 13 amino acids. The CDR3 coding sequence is TGTGCCAGTAATGGGGGCGAGGGAGATACGCAGTATTTT. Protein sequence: CASNGGEGDTQYF.

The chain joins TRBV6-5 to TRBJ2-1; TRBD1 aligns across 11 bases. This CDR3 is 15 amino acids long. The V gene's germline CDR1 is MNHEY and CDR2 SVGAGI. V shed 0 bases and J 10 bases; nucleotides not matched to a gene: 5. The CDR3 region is CASSYSGTGGKEQFF. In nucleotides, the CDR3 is TGTGCCAGCAGTTACTCCGGGACAGGGGGGAAGGAGCAGTTCTTC.

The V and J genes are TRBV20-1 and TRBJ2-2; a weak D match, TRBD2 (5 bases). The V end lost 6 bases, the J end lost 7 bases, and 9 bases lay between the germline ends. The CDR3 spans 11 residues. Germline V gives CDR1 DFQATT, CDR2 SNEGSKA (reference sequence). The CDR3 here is CSATSGGELFF. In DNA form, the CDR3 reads TGCAGTGCCACAAGCGGCGGGGAGCTGTTTTTT.

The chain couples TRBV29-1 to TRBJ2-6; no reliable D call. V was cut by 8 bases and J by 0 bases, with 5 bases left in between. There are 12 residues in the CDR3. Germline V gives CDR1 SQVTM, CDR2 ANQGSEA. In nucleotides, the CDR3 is TGCAGCTTCCACTCTGGGGCCAACGTCCTGACTTTC. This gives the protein CSFHSGANVLTF.

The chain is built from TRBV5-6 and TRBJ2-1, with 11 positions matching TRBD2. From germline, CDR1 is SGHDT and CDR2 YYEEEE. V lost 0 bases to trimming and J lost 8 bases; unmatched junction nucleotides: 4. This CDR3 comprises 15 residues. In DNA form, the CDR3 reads TGTGCCAGCAGCTTGGTAGCGGGGGGGCCCTATGAGCAGTTCTTC. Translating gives CASSLVAGGPYEQFF.

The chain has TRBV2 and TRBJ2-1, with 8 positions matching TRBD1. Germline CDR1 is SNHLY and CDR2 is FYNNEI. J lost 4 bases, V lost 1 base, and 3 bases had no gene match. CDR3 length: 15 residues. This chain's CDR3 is CASSEGTGSYNEQFF. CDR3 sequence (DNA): TGTGCCAGCAGTGAAGGGACAGGGAGTTACAATGAGCAGTTCTTC.

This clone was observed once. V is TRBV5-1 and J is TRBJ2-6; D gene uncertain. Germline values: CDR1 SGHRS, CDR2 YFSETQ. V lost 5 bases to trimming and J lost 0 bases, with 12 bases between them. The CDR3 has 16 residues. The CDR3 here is CASRFGSSSGANVLTF. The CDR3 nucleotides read TGCGCCAGCAGATTCGGGTCTAGCTCTGGGGCCAACGTCCTGACTTTC. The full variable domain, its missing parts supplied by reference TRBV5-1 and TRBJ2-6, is KAGVTQTPRYLIKTRGQQVTLSCSPISGHRSVSWYQQTPGQGLQFLFEYFSETQRNKGNFPGRFSGRQFSNSRSEMNVSTLELGDSALYLCASRFGSSSGANVLTFGAGSRLTVL.

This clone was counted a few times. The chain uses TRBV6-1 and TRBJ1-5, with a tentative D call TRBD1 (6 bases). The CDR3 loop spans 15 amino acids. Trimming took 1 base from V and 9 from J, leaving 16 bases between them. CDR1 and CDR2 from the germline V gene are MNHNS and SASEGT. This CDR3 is CASSEVVGQFGPQHF. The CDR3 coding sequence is TGTGCCAGCAGTGAAGTGGTAGGACAGTTCGGGCCCCAGCATTTT.

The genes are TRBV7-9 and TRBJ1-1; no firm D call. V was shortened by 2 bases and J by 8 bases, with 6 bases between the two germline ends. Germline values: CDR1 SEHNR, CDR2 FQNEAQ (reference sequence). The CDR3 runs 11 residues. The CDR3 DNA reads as TGTGCCAGCAGCTTAAGAGGAGAAGCTTTCTTT. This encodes CASSLRGEAFF.